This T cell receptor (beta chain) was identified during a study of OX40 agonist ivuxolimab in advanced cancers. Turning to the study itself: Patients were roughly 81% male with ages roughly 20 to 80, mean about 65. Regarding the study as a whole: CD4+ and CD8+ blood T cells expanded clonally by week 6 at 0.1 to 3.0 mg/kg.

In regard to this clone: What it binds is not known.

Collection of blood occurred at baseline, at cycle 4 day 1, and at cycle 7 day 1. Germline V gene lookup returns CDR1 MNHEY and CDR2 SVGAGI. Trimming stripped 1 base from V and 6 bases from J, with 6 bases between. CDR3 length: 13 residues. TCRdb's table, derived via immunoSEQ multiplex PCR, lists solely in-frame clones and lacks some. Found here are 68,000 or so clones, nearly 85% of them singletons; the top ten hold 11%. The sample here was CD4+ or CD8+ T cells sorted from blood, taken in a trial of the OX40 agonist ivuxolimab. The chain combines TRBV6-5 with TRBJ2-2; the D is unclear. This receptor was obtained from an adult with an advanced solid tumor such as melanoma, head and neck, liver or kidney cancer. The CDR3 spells CASSYYKAGELFF. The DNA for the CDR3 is TGTGCCAGCAGTTACTATAAAGCCGGGGAGCTGTTTTTT.